The rows below give T cell receptor beta chains drawn from one sample of a study of cytomegalovirus exposure and HLA in healthy donors. Method: immunoSEQ multiplex PCR; TCRdb's copy keeps in-frame clones and lacks some. The sample includes 70,000 to 85,000 clones. Input material: PBMCs. These receptors all come from a female donor in good health and CMV-seropositive. Each CDR3 is given without its conserved first and last residue.

len	v_gene	j_gene	CDR3aa
16	TRBV19	TRBJ1-4	ASSVSGGQVATNEKLF
12	TRBV29-1	TRBJ2-1	SVPPGVSYNEQF
16	TRBV7-2	TRBJ2-7	ASSPGTSGRTIGYEQY
12	TRBV7-3	TRBJ2-3	ASSLAPSTDTQY
11	TRBV15	TRBJ1-6	ATSAQQDSPLH
11	TRBV10-2	TRBJ1-5	ASSGALSQPQH
13	TRBV29-1	TRBJ2-1	SVSPRTSGRNEQF
15	TRBV7-9	TRBJ2-1	ASSMGLAGGSYNEQF
13	TRBV7-2	TRBJ1-3	ASTPQATSGNTIY
12	TRBV28	TRBJ1-5	ASSLAGFYQPQH
13	TRBV18	TRBJ2-1	ASSPREGMYNEQF
13	TRBV2	TRBJ2-7	ASSADSVRSYEQY
12	TRBV29-1	TRBJ1-3	SVVGGITGNTIY
14	TRBV28	TRBJ2-7	ASRPGLAGGPYEQY
14	TRBV27	TRBJ2-5	ASSLTASGGPITQY
15	TRBV30	TRBJ1-6	AWRGQGRTTYNSPLH
10	TRBV7-9	TRBJ2-3	ASSPAEDTQY
12	TRBV28	TRBJ1-5	ASSRPSRNQPQH
12	TRBV27	TRBJ2-3	ASSLSRGTDTQY
13	TRBV7-9	TRBJ1-2	ASSLPGQAVYGYT
13	TRBV7-9	TRBJ1-1	ASSPWDRLNTEAF